The rows below give T cell receptor beta chains drawn from one sample of a study of shared clonotypes between healthy human individuals. The method was immunoSEQ multiplex PCR; TCRdb's version includes in-frame clones alone and lacks a portion of them. The sample has roughly 680,000 clones; around 70% are singletons. Sequenced sample: memory CD4+ T cells sorted from blood. The receptor set was obtained from a woman in her twenties or thirties in good health. Each CDR3 is given without its conserved first and last residue.

j_call,v_call,cdr3_aa
TRBJ2-3,TRBV20-1,SALTDTQY
TRBJ2-1,TRBV5-4,ASSLDGAGRPWNEQF
TRBJ1-1,TRBV7-6,ASSLGQGLDTEAF
TRBJ2-1,TRBV7-3,ASSRGLESEQF
TRBJ2-7,TRBV11-2,ASSLGQGGLEQY
TRBJ2-5,TRBV5-1,ASSLLGARHQETQY
TRBJ2-6,TRBV7-2,ASSFPSSGANVLT
TRBJ1-5,TRBV14,ASSAMGSQPQH
TRBJ2-1,TRBV5-6,ASSLPPRGGQYNEQF
TRBJ2-7,TRBV13,ASSPWTGVGGTYEQY
TRBJ1-6,TRBV4-1,ASSRRVINSPLH
TRBJ1-1,TRBV19,ASGTGGVNTEAF
TRBJ1-1,TRBV19,ASKVSRGMNTEAF
TRBJ1-4,TRBV27,ASSLSSNEKLF
TRBJ2-7,TRBV6-1,ASRPTGRSYEQY
TRBJ2-7,TRBV5-1,ASSPGTAGVEQY
TRBJ2-1,TRBV11-2,ASSQSGLDYNEQF
TRBJ1-1,TRBV6-9,ASSSYRDRVLAF
TRBJ2-1,TRBV10-3,AISESYNEQF
TRBJ1-4,TRBV7-9,ASSSRQVANEKLF
TRBJ1-5,TRBV5-8,ASSLGPWSNQPQH
TRBJ2-3,TRBV7-2,ASSFYTDTQY
TRBJ1-1,TRBV18,ASSPPGSEAF
TRBJ1-5,TRBV4-2,ASSGPTHPYSNQPQH
TRBJ2-5,TRBV4-1,ASSQLVGETQY
TRBJ2-1,TRBV6-1,AIAGLAKVNEQF
TRBJ1-5,TRBV11-3,ASSLQDIYQPQH
TRBJ2-7,TRBV5-4,ASSFDRGTSYEQY
TRBJ2-7,TRBV18,ASSPSRLAPSYEQY
TRBJ2-2,TRBV27,ASRRTGAGELF
TRBJ2-3,TRBV19,ASSVMGLAGRTDTQY
TRBJ2-4,TRBV27,ASRPQGPDIQY
TRBJ1-2,TRBV19,ASSTWDREGGYT
TRBJ2-7,TRBV4-1,ASSQEGTGPYEQY
TRBJ2-2,TRBV11-3,ASSSSGRGGTGELF
TRBJ2-3,TRBV7-9,ASSREDTQY
TRBJ1-2,TRBV18,ASSPRIGQGEDGYT
TRBJ1-2,TRBV5-1,ASNARPAVEGYT
TRBJ2-2,TRBV28,ASSLPGTSPGELF
TRBJ2-1,TRBV6-4,ASSVAGGTYNEQF
TRBJ2-7,TRBV11-2,ASSLVSPGSYEQY
TRBJ2-7,TRBV11-2,ASLEPGRKNEQY
TRBJ2-4,TRBV6-1,ASSARGTGKNIQY
TRBJ2-7,TRBV11-2,ASSLQRDSYEQY
TRBJ1-1,TRBV19,ASISNPRTAAEAF
TRBJ2-3,TRBV2,ASSPTSGREDTQY
TRBJ1-4,TRBV30,AWSQGTANEKLF
TRBJ1-2,TRBV6-5,ASSYSTVAVYGYT
TRBJ2-7,TRBV5-1,ASSLEDRRIYEQY
TRBJ2-2,TRBV27,ASKTVNTGELF